This TCR beta chain is from a study of shared clonotypes between healthy human individuals. The naive CD8 population came from CD45RO-negative cells selected for CCR7, without terminally differentiated effector memory CD45RA+ cells. Every contributor of samples was a Caucasian grown-up residing in Nashville, Tennessee. Germline values: CDR1 SGHTA, CDR2 FQGTGA. The V gene lost 6 bases and the J gene lost 6 bases, with 18 bases spanning the gap. The CDR3 covers 14 residues. Clones were read by immunoSEQ multiplex PCR, and TCRdb kept only the in-frame ones, dropping some. The table records about 1.9 million clones, around 95% of them present only once.

V usage is TRBV7-3 and J usage is TRBJ2-7; D possibly matches TRBD1 or TRBD2 (5 bases each). The origin of this receptor is a man in his late teens or twenties in good health. Some clones in this sample may be carry-over from other donors' samples. Specimen: naive CD8+ T cells from PBMCs. The CDR3 protein is CASRPSGTAFEQYF. The CDR3 DNA reads as TGTGCCAGCAGACCCTCCGGGACGGCCTTCGAGCAGTACTTC.